The 13 T cell receptor beta chains below come from one sample, sequenced in a study of cytomegalovirus exposure and HLA in healthy donors. Use of 60 Vbeta and 13 Jbeta primers characterized the PCR. This table comes from immunoSEQ multiplex PCR, and its TCRdb copy is limited to in-frame clones, with some not included. The table shows fewer than 120,000 clones, with 70% to 85% occurring only once. The material sequenced was PBMCs. These receptors were taken from a man aged 25-40 years in good health and CMV-seropositive.

About this clone: At the DNA level, this CDR3 is encoded by other sequences in the same sample as well. The V call is TRBV7-2, the J call TRBJ2-7; D possibly corresponds to TRBD2 (6 bases). Germline V gives CDR1 SGHTA, CDR2 FQGNSA. The CDR3 has 13 amino acids. The V gene lost 0 bases and the J gene lost 4 bases, with 7 bases spanning the gap. The CDR3 DNA sequence: TGTGCCAGCAGCTTAGCGGGGGGATACGAGCAGTACTTC. Encoded protein: CASSLAGGYEQYF.

The chain has TRBV30 and TRBJ2-3, with a weak D call TRBD2 (5 bases). This CDR3 comprises 15 residues. CDR1 and CDR2 (germline): GTSNPN, SVGIG (reference sequence). The V and J ends lost 3 bases and 2 bases respectively, with 15 bases between them. The CDR3 here is CAWRTPRLATDTQYF. The CDR3 DNA sequence: TGTGCCTGGAGGACCCCCAGGCTAGCCACAGATACGCAGTATTTT.

The V gene is TRBV7-2, the J gene TRBJ1-3, with 7 bases identical to TRBD1. Germline CDR1 SGHTA, CDR2 FQGNSA. This CDR3 spans 18 amino acids. The V gene end was trimmed by 6 bases and the J gene end by 0 bases; junction bases not matched to a gene: 14. DNA of the CDR3: TGTGCCAGCAGACAACCTAGGGCCAGGGGGGTCTCTGGAAACACCATATATTTT. Protein product: CASRQPRARGVSGNTIYF.

This rearrangement joins TRBV4-1 to TRBJ1-4; TRBD1 is a possible D gene (6 bases). The CDR3 has 15 amino acids. The germline V and J ends were trimmed by 2 bases and 3 bases, with 10 bases remaining between them. Germline V gene data show CDR1 as MGHRA and CDR2 as YSYEKL. The CDR3 region has the DNA TGCGCCAGCAGCCAAAGGGACAAGGCTAATGAAAAACTGTTTTTT. Amino acids: CASSQRDKANEKLFF.

This clone appeared once. The rearrangement joins TRBV5-4 to TRBJ1-2; 7 positions agree with TRBD1. The CDR3 runs to 13 residues. Per germline, CDR1 SGHNT and CDR2 YYREEE (reference sequence). Trimming cost V 5 bases and J 8 bases; bases outside gene matches: 9. This CDR3 reads CASRLEGARGYTF. The DNA for the CDR3 is TGTGCCAGCAGGCTGGAGGGGGCGCGGGGCTACACCTTC.

The chain combines TRBV5-1 with TRBJ2-5, with 8 nucleotides matching TRBD1. The closer fit of TRBJ2-7 to the DNA end suggests the J call may be wrong. Germline V CDR1 and CDR2: SGHRS, YFSETQ. The CDR3 length is 14 residues. The CDR3 spells CASSPTGEVYEQYF. The CDR3 DNA reads TGCGCCAGCAGCCCGACAGGGGAAGTGTACGAGCAGTACTTC.

The chain links TRBV25-1 to TRBJ2-4, with D perhaps TRBD2 (5 bases). This CDR3 has 18 residues. CDR1 and CDR2 (germline): MGHDK, SYGVNS. The germline V and J ends were trimmed by 3 bases and 0 bases, with 18 bases remaining between them. CDR3 loop: CASSDSTTSGLAKNIQYF. CDR3 DNA: TGTGCCAGCAGTGATTCGACTACAAGCGGACTAGCCAAAAACATTCAGTACTTC.

The chain recombines TRBV2 with TRBJ2-1; 11 nucleotides line up with TRBD2. Germline-derived CDR1 and CDR2 are SNHLY and FYNNEI. V was pared by 2 bases and J by 6 bases, with 3 bases of the junction left unmatched. This CDR3 has 15 residues. CDR3 sequence: CASSELAGGPNEQFF. The CDR3 coding sequence is TGTGCCAGCAGTGAATTAGCGGGGGGGCCCAATGAGCAGTTCTTC.

This chain connects TRBV30 to TRBJ1-1; 7 bases are shared with TRBD1. The germline V gene encodes CDR1 GTSNPN and CDR2 SVGIG (reference sequence). There are 13 residues in the CDR3. The trim removed 5 bases at V and 6 bases at J, leaving 9 bases unmatched. The CDR3 coding sequence is TGTGCCTGGTCTACAGGGGTGGGCGCTGAAGCTTTCTTT. Protein: CAWSTGVGAEAFF.

The genes are TRBV5-1 and TRBJ1-1; D unclear. Germline loops: CDR1 SGHRS, CDR2 YFSETQ. The V and J ends lost 4 bases and 3 bases respectively, with 16 bases between them. The CDR3 totals 15 residues. The CDR3 protein is CASSGWRTEDTEAFF. CDR3 DNA: TGCGCCAGCAGCGGGTGGAGGACTGAGGACACTGAAGCTTTCTTT.

V and J are TRBV19 and TRBJ1-2; D gene ambiguous. The CDR3 spans 13 residues. V lost 5 bases and J lost 4, with 11 bases in between. Germline-derived CDR1 and CDR2 are LNHDA and SQIVND (reference sequence). CDR3 in amino acids: CASSPGSLYGYTF. In DNA form, the CDR3 reads TGTGCCAGTAGTCCGGGGAGTCTCTATGGCTACACCTTC.

This clone appeared a few times. The junction departs from the called germline gene at one end, perhaps through a read error. The J gene is TRBJ1-1, the V gene TRBV30; D unresolved. Germline V gene sequence: CDR1 GTSNPN, CDR2 SVGIG (reference sequence). The CDR3 consists of 9 residues. CDR3 sequence: CRCYTEAFF. The CDR3 nucleotides read TGCCGGTGTTACACTGAAGCTTTCTTT.

The V call is TRBV27, the J call TRBJ1-1, with D possibly matching TRBD1 (5 bases). V lost 2 bases and J 3 bases, leaving 7 bases between the germline ends. Germline V gene data show CDR1 as MNHEY and CDR2 as SMNVEV (reference sequence). The CDR3 is 13 residues long. CDR3 DNA: TGTGCCAGCAGTTTAGGGGGGGACACTGAAGCTTTCTTT. Protein: CASSLGGDTEAFF.